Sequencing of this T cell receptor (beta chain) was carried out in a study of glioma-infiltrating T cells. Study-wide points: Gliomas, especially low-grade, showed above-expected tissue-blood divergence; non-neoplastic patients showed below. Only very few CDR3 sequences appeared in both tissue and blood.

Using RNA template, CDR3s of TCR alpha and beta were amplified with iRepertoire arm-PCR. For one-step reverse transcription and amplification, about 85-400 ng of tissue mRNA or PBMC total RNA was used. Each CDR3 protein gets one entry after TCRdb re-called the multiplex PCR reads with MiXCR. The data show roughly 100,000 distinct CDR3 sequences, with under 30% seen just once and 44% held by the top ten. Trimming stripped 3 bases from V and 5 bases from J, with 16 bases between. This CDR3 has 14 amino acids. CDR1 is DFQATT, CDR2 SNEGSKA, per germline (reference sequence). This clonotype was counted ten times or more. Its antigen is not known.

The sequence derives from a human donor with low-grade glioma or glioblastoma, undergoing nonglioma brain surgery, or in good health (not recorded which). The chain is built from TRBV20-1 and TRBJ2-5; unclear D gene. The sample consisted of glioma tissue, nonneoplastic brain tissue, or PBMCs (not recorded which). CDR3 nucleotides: TGCAGTGCTAGTTCGTACCAAAAGACGGAGACCCAGTACTTC. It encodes CSASSYQKTETQYF.